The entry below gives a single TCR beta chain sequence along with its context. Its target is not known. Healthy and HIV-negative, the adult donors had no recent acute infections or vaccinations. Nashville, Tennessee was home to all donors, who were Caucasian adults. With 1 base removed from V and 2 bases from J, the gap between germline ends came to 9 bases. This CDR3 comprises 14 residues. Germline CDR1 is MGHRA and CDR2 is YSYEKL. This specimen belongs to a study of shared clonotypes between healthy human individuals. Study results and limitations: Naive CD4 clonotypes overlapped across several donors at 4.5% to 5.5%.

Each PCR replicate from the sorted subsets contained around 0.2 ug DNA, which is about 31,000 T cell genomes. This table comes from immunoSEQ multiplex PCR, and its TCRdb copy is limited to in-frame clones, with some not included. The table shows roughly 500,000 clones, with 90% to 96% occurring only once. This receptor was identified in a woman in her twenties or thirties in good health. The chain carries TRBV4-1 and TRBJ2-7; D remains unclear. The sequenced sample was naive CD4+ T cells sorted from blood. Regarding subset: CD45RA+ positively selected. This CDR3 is CASSQVGKAYEQYF. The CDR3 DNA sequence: TGCGCCAGCAGCCAAGTAGGGAAAGCCTACGAGCAGTACTTC.